The 8 T cell receptor beta chains in this list originate from one sample, sequenced in a study of cytomegalovirus exposure and HLA in healthy donors. A multiplex PCR was run with 60 Vbeta primers and 13 Jbeta primers. Sequenced by immunoSEQ multiplex PCR; TCRdb stores in-frame clones only, minus some. The table includes around 100,000 clones, 50% to 70% detected once. Input material: PBMCs. Every receptor here comes from a human donor in good health.

The chain has TRBV19 and TRBJ1-5; D remains ambiguous. Germline values: CDR1 LNHDA, CDR2 SQIVND (reference sequence). The CDR3 has 14 amino acids. The V end lost 1 base, the J end lost 7 bases, and 11 bases lay between the germline ends. The CDR3 region is CASSIGGSYQPQHF. The DNA of the CDR3 is TGTGCCAGTAGTATAGGAGGGTCTTACCAGCCCCAGCATTTT.

The chain employs TRBV27 and TRBJ2-3, with 10 bases identical to TRBD1. Germline trimming cut 5 bases from V and 1 base from J; bases unmatched to any gene: 6. The CDR3 is 16 amino acids. The germline V gene encodes CDR1 MNHEY and CDR2 SMNVEV (reference sequence). CDR3 region: CASSTWTGGGTDTQYF. The CDR3 coding sequence is TGTGCCAGCAGTACCTGGACAGGGGGTGGCACAGATACGCAGTATTTT.

The chain recombines TRBV5-8 with TRBJ2-3; TRBD2 matches 11 bases. V shed 1 base and J 5 bases; nucleotides not matched to a gene: 6. CDR1 and CDR2 from the germline V gene are SGHTS and YDEGEE. This CDR3 spans 16 amino acids. The CDR3 spells CASSLLAGGPRDTQYF. The CDR3 bases are TGTGCCAGCAGCTTGTTAGCGGGAGGGCCTCGAGATACGCAGTATTTT.

The chain carries TRBV29-1 and TRBJ2-7; D perhaps matches TRBD1 (6 bases). CDR1 and CDR2 (germline): SQVTM, ANQGSEA. V lost 5 bases and J 3 bases, leaving 14 bases between the germline ends. The CDR3 is 13 amino acids. CDR3 in DNA: TGCAGCGTTCTTAGGCCACAGGGCTACGAGCAGTACTTC. As protein: CSVLRPQGYEQYF.

The chain recombines TRBV4-1 with TRBJ1-2; 8 bases are a match to TRBD1. There are 14 residues in the CDR3. V shed 2 bases and J 8 bases; nucleotides not matched to a gene: 7. Germline loops: CDR1 MGHRA, CDR2 YSYEKL. The CDR3 spells CASSQLTGVRGYTF. The CDR3 DNA follows: TGCGCCAGCAGCCAACTGACAGGGGTTCGGGGCTACACCTTC.

The chain joins TRBV27 to TRBJ2-1; 8 bases are a match to TRBD2. J gave up 9 bases and V 5 bases, and 9 bases lay outside the gene matches. The CDR3 has 14 amino acids. The germline CDR1 and CDR2 sequences are MNHEY and SMNVEV (reference sequence). CDR3 sequence (DNA): TGTGCCAGCAGTCTTTCGGGGGGGATCCGTGAGCAGTTCTTC. It encodes CASSLSGGIREQFF.

V usage is TRBV4-2 and J usage is TRBJ1-2; maybe TRBD1 (6 bases). This CDR3 is built from 18 residues. The V end was cut by 0 bases, the J end by 4 bases, with 21 bases between. Germline V gene data show CDR1 as LGHNA and CDR2 as YNFKEQ. CDR3 nucleotide sequence: TGTGCCAGCAGCCAAGATTGGGGGGGCGCGATGGGTATCTATGGCTACACCTTC. Translation gives CASSQDWGGAMGIYGYTF.

This chain uses TRBV7-9 with TRBJ2-5; D is perhaps TRBD2 (5 bases). Germline V gene sequence: CDR1 SEHNR, CDR2 FQNEAQ (reference sequence). Between the trimmed V and J ends, which lost 5 bases and 5 bases, there was a span of 30 bases. The CDR3 covers 19 residues. The chain's CDR3 is CASSPSRLSRGRSRETQYF. Written as DNA, the CDR3 is TGTGCCAGCAGCCCTTCCCGTTTGTCCCGGGGAAGATCGAGGGAGACCCAGTACTTC.